The TCR beta chain under discussion was sequenced for a study of control samples from healthy donors and cancer patients (dated by TCRdb to about 2020). This clone has just a few counts. Its antigen is unknown. Base quality data are lacking; no much larger clone is found one base away. Measured from the cysteine to the phenylalanine, the CDR3 is 13 residues long. The read is trimmed to its CDR3 DNA, 39 bases read in frame from base 1. From the germline V gene, CDR1 is MNHEY and CDR2 is SVGAGI. V lost 4 bases and J lost 5 bases; the stretch between them is 11 bases long. Library prep was done by the immunoSEQ multiplex PCR assay. TCRdb stores this immuneACCESS table with in-frame sequences only. Part of the clones is absent; in the studies checked, under half of the shortfall reflects unresolved V genes, and no reason is known for the rest. The sample includes 51,000 or so clones, with 75% to 90% observed a single time. The ten biggest clones cover roughly a tenth of the sample.

The receptor's source is an older man in good health. The rearranged chain carries TRBV6-5 and TRBJ1-2; TRBD1 is a weak D gene call, 5 bases matching. The sample taken for sequencing was blood. The nucleotide sequence is given as TGTGCCAGCAGTTCCGGACACTTGTATGGCTACACCTTC. Its product reads: CASSSGHLYGYTF.